This T cell receptor (beta chain) comes out of a study of T cell responses to AZD1222 COVID-19 vaccine. Study-wide results and caveats: Repertoire samples came only from after the peak T cell response. Dominant at 160-218 and 743-854, vaccine-associated CD4 TCRs also spanned spike. A reported finding is that nearly half of spike-specific TCRs target unmutated variant regions.

The V end lost 1 base, the J end lost 6 bases, and 4 bases lay between the germline ends. Germline assignment: CDR1 SGHAT and CDR2 FQNNGV. The CDR3 contains 12 residues. Worth noting for this clone: Its antigen is not known.

The data were produced by immunoSEQ multiplex PCR, yet TCRdb's version contains in-frame clones alone and is incomplete. Among about 97,000 clones listed, 90% were seen once. This sequence joins TRBV11-2 and TRBJ2-1; unclear D gene. Sequencing used peripheral blood, obtained on day 0 of AZD1222 vaccination. The source of this sequence is an adult in good health. The CDR3 region has the DNA TGTGCCAGCAGCTTAGGATTCAATGAGCAGTTCTTC. Translation: CASSLGFNEQFF.